These T cell receptor beta chains were read from a single sample in a study of blood T cell repertoires in COVID-19. The protocol was immunoSEQ multiplex PCR, while the TCRdb copy is restricted to in-frame clones and leaves out a portion. Of around 230,000 clones in the sample, roughly 84% were seen once. Sequenced sample: peripheral blood. All receptors derive from a man aged 40-55 years with acute or convalescent COVID-19. The CDR3 runs from the conserved cysteine through the conserved F or W. Each record gives: J gene, D gene, V gene, clone size, CDR3 protein, CDR3 DNA. The D gene is left open where the match is weak. Some rows have no size entry. The others give once, few or many, or a class for an expanded clone.

j_call: TRBJ2-7
d_call: TRBD2
v_call: TRBV11-1
clone_size: -
cdr3_aa: CASSTGLAGGYEQYF
cdr3_nt: TGTGCCAGCAGCACTGGACTAGCGGGAGGTTACGAGCAGTACTTC

j_call: TRBJ1-1
d_call: -
v_call: TRBV10-1
clone_size: -
cdr3_aa: CASSDYPPSDMNTEAFF
cdr3_nt: TGCGCCAGCAGTGACTACCCTCCCTCCGATATGAACACTGAAGCTTTCTTT

j_call: TRBJ1-1
d_call: TRBD1
v_call: TRBV5-8
clone_size: -
cdr3_aa: CASREGQGMNTEAFF
cdr3_nt: TGTGCCAGCAGGGAAGGACAGGGCATGAACACTGAAGCTTTCTTT

j_call: TRBJ1-2
d_call: -
v_call: TRBV19
clone_size: -
cdr3_aa: CASSLRDKYGYTF
cdr3_nt: TGTGCCAGTAGTCTAAGGGACAAGTATGGCTACACCTTC

j_call: TRBJ1-5
d_call: -
v_call: TRBV7-3
clone_size: -
cdr3_aa: CASSSQIGQPQHF
cdr3_nt: TGTGCCAGCAGCTCACAGATCGGCCAGCCCCAGCATTTT

j_call: TRBJ1-1
d_call: TRBD1
v_call: TRBV4-2
clone_size: -
cdr3_aa: CASSSGTGGNTEAFF
cdr3_nt: TGTGCCAGCAGCTCCGGGACAGGGGGGAACACTGAAGCTTTCTTT

j_call: TRBJ1-2
d_call: TRBD1
v_call: TRBV6-5
clone_size: few
cdr3_aa: CASSYSTLGQGGGYTF
cdr3_nt: TGTGCCAGCAGTTACTCGACCCTTGGACAGGGCGGAGGCTACACCTTC

j_call: TRBJ1-2
d_call: -
v_call: TRBV7-2
clone_size: -
cdr3_aa: CASSPQGHGYTF
cdr3_nt: TGTGCCAGCAGCCCCCAGGGGCATGGCTACACCTTC

j_call: TRBJ2-7
d_call: TRBD2
v_call: TRBV11-2
clone_size: -
cdr3_aa: CASSEVTSGSYEQYF
cdr3_nt: TGTGCCAGCAGCGAAGTGACTAGCGGGAGCTACGAGCAGTACTTC

j_call: TRBJ2-7
d_call: TRBD1
v_call: TRBV3-1/TRBV3-2
clone_size: -
cdr3_aa: CASSQAVGGGYEQYF
cdr3_nt: TGTGCCAGCAGCCAAGCGGTAGGGGGCGGGTACGAGCAGTACTTC

j_call: TRBJ2-3
d_call: -
v_call: TRBV9
clone_size: once
cdr3_aa: CASSPRTGLDTDTQYF
cdr3_nt: TGTGCCAGCAGCCCCCGAACGGGATTGGACACAGATACGCAGTATTTT

j_call: TRBJ2-5
d_call: -
v_call: TRBV2
clone_size: -
cdr3_aa: CASSDSGAGETQYF
cdr3_nt: TGTGCCAGCAGTGATTCGGGTGCCGGGGAGACCCAGTACTTC

j_call: TRBJ1-2
d_call: -
v_call: TRBV5-6
clone_size: -
cdr3_aa: CASSRLQDGPNYGYTF
cdr3_nt: TGTGCCAGCAGCCGCCTACAGGACGGACCTAACTATGGCTACACCTTC

j_call: TRBJ2-1
d_call: TRBD2
v_call: TRBV19
clone_size: -
cdr3_aa: CASSIGGRSANEQFF
cdr3_nt: TGTGCCAGTAGTATAGGCGGGAGGTCCGCAAATGAGCAGTTCTTC

j_call: TRBJ2-3
d_call: -
v_call: TRBV11-2
clone_size: -
cdr3_aa: CASSLGLGGDTQYF
cdr3_nt: TGTGCCAGCAGCTTGGGACTGGGTGGGGATACGCAGTATTTT

j_call: TRBJ2-7
d_call: -
v_call: TRBV7-9
clone_size: few
cdr3_aa: CASSLRGNLLTYEQYF
cdr3_nt: TGTGCCAGCAGCTTAAGAGGGAATCTACTGACCTACGAGCAGTACTTC

j_call: TRBJ1-1
d_call: -
v_call: TRBV6-5
clone_size: -
cdr3_aa: CASRRQESVSDEAFF
cdr3_nt: TGTGCCAGCAGAAGACAGGAGTCAGTCTCCGATGAAGCTTTCTTT

j_call: TRBJ2-1
d_call: TRBD2
v_call: TRBV29-1
clone_size: -
cdr3_aa: CSVWGLAGNEQFF
cdr3_nt: TGCAGCGTTTGGGGACTAGCGGGGAATGAGCAGTTCTTC

j_call: TRBJ2-5
d_call: TRBD2
v_call: TRBV12-5
clone_size: -
cdr3_aa: CASGLGLAGPQETQYF
cdr3_nt: TGTGCTAGTGGTTTGGGACTAGCGGGACCCCAAGAGACCCAGTACTTC

j_call: TRBJ2-7
d_call: TRBD1
v_call: TRBV5-1
clone_size: -
cdr3_aa: CASSPGQVNYEQYF
cdr3_nt: TGCGCCAGCAGCCCGGGACAGGTGAACTACGAGCAGTACTTC

j_call: TRBJ2-7
d_call: TRBD2
v_call: TRBV27
clone_size: -
cdr3_aa: CASSSPGTSGSNTYEQYF
cdr3_nt: TGTGCCAGCAGTTCACCCGGGACTAGCGGGAGCAATACCTACGAGCAGTACTTC

j_call: TRBJ1-1
d_call: TRBD1
v_call: TRBV30
clone_size: -
cdr3_aa: CAWSVGQGSTEAFF
cdr3_nt: TGTGCCTGGAGTGTTGGACAGGGGTCCACTGAAGCTTTCTTT

j_call: TRBJ2-7
d_call: TRBD1
v_call: TRBV12-3/TRBV12-4
clone_size: many
cdr3_aa: CASSRNRGYEQYF
cdr3_nt: TGTGCCAGCAGTAGAAACAGGGGCTACGAGCAGTACTTC

j_call: TRBJ1-6
d_call: -
v_call: TRBV7-3
clone_size: once
cdr3_aa: CASSSSGTRNSPLHF
cdr3_nt: TGTGCCAGCAGCTCCTCCGGGACAAGGAATTCACCCCTCCACTTT

j_call: TRBJ1-5
d_call: -
v_call: TRBV19
clone_size: -
cdr3_aa: CASGGGGISPQHF
cdr3_nt: TGTGCCAGCGGGGGGGGAGGGATTAGTCCCCAGCATTTT

j_call: TRBJ1-2
d_call: -
v_call: TRBV11-1
clone_size: -
cdr3_aa: CASSLGQFYGYTF
cdr3_nt: TGTGCCAGCAGCTTAGGACAGTTCTATGGCTACACCTTC

j_call: TRBJ2-3
d_call: -
v_call: TRBV11-2
clone_size: -
cdr3_aa: CASSAAPEGSDTQYF
cdr3_nt: TGTGCCAGCAGCGCCGCACCGGAGGGATCAGATACGCAGTATTTT

j_call: TRBJ1-5
d_call: -
v_call: TRBV5-6
clone_size: -
cdr3_aa: CASSLTGAGSWSNQPQHF
cdr3_nt: TGTGCCAGCAGCTTGACAGGAGCGGGGAGTTGGAGCAATCAGCCCCAGCATTTT

j_call: TRBJ2-1
d_call: TRBD1
v_call: TRBV7-2
clone_size: -
cdr3_aa: CASSPEQGMSYNEQFF
cdr3_nt: TGTGCCAGCAGCCCGGAACAGGGGATGTCCTACAATGAGCAGTTCTTC

j_call: TRBJ2-7
d_call: TRBD1
v_call: TRBV4-1
clone_size: once
cdr3_aa: CASSRSLGTGYYEQYF
cdr3_nt: TGCGCCAGCAGCCGCTCTTTAGGGACAGGTTACTACGAGCAGTACTTC

j_call: TRBJ1-4
d_call: TRBD1
v_call: TRBV19
clone_size: -
cdr3_aa: CASSTTRQGEYEKLFF
cdr3_nt: TGTGCCAGTAGTACAACCAGACAGGGGGAGTATGAAAAACTGTTTTTT